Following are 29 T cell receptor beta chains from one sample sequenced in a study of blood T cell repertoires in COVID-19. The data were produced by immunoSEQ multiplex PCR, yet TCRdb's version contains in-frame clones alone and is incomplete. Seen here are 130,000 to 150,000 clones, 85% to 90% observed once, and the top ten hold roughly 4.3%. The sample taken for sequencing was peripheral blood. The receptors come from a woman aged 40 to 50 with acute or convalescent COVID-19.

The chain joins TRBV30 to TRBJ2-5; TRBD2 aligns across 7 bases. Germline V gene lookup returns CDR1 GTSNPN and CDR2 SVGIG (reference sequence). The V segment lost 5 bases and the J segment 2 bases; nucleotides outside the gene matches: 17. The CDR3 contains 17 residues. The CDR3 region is CAWQAGHLVSPQETQYF. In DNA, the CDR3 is TGTGCCTGGCAAGCGGGGCACCTCGTTTCCCCTCAAGAGACCCAGTACTTC.

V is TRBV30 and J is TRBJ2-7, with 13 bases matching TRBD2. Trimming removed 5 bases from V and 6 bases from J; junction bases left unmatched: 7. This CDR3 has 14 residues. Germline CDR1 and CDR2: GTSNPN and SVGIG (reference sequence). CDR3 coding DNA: TGTGCCTGGTCTCGGACTAGCGGGGGCAGCGAGCAGTACTTC. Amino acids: CAWSRTSGGSEQYF.

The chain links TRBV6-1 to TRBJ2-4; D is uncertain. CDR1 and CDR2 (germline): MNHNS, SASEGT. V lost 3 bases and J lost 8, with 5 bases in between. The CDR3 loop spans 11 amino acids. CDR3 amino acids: CASSDIDIQYF. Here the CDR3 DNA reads TGTGCCAGCAGTGATATTGACATTCAGTACTTC.

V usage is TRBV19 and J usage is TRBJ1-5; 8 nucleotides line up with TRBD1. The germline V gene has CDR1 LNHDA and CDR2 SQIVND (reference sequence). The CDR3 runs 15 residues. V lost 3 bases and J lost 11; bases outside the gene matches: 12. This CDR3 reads CASSISDRENQAQHF. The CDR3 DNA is TGTGCCAGTAGTATCTCGGACAGGGAAAATCAAGCCCAGCATTTT.

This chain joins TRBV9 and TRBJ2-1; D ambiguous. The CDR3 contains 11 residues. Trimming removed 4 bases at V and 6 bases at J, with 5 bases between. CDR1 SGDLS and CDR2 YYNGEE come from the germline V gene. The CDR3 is CASSFSNEQFF. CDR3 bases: TGTGCCAGCAGCTTCAGCAATGAGCAGTTCTTC.

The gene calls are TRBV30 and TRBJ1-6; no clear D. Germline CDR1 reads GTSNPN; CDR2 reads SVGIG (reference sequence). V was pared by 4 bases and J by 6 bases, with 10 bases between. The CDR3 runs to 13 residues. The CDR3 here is CAWTPEGNSPLHF. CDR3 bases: TGTGCCTGGACCCCCGAGGGTAATTCACCCCTCCACTTT.

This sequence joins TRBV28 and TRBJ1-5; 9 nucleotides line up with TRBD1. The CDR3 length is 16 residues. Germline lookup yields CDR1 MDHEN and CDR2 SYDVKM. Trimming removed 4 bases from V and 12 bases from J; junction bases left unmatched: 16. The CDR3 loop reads CASSWPRDRVVFLQHF. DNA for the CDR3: TGTGCCAGCAGTTGGCCCAGGGACAGGGTAGTATTCCTCCAGCATTTT.

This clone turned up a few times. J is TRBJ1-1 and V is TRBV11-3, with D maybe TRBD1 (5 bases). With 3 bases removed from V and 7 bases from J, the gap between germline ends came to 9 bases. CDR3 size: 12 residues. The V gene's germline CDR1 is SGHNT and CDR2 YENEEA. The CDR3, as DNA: TGTGCCAGCAGCTTCCGACAGAGTGAAGCTTTCTTT. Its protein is CASSFRQSEAFF. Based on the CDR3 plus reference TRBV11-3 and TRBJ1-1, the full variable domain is EAGVVQSPRYKIIEKKQPVAFWCNPISGHNTLYWYLQNLGQGPELLIRYENEEAVDDSQLPKDRFSAERLKGVDSTLKIQPAELGDSAVYLCASSFRQSEAFFGQGTRLTVV.

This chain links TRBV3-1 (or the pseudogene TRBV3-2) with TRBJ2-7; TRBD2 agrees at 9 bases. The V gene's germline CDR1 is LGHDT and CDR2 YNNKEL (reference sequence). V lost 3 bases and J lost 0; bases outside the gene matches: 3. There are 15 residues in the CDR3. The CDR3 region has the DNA TGTGCCAGCAGCCACCTAGCGGGGTCCTCCTACGAGCAGTACTTC. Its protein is CASSHLAGSSYEQYF.

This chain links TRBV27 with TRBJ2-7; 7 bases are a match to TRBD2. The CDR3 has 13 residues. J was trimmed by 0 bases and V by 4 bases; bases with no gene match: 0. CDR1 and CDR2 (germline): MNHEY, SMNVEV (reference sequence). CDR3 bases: TGTGCCAGCAGTTGGGGGGGCTCCTACGAGCAGTACTTC. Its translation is CASSWGGSYEQYF.

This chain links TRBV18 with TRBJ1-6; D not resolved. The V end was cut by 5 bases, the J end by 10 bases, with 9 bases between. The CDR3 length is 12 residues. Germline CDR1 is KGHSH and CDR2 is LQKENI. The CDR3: CASSRSGSPLHF. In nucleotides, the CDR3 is TGTGCCAGCTCAAGAAGTGGCTCACCCCTCCACTTT.

This CDR3 reads CSVGGQGSSYGYTF. The CDR3 DNA reads as TGCAGCGTTGGGGGGCAGGGGTCGAGCTATGGCTACACCTTC. The chain carries TRBV29-1 and TRBJ1-2; TRBD1 is a possible D gene (6 bases). The V end lost 4 bases, the J end lost 4 bases, and 16 bases lay between the germline ends. Germline loops: CDR1 SQVTM, CDR2 ANQGSEA. The CDR3 sequence is 14 residues long.

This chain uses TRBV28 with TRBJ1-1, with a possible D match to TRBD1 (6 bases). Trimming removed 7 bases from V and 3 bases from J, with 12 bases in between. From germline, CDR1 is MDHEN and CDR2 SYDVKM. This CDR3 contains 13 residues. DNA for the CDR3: TGTGCCAGCATCGGGGGGCTGGACACTGAAGCTTTCTTT. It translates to CASIGGLDTEAFF. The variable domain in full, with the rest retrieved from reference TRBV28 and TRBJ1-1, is DVKVTQSSRYLVKRTGEKVFLECVQDMDHENMFWYRQDPGLGLRLIYFSYDVKMKEKGDIPEGYSVSREKKERFSLILESASTNQTSMYLCASIGGLDTEAFFGQGTRLTVV.

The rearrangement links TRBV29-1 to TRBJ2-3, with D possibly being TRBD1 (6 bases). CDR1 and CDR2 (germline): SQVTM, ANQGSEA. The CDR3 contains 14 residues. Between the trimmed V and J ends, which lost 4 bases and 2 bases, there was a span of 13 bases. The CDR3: CSVGGHLLTDTQYF. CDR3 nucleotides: TGCAGCGTTGGGGGGCACCTCCTCACAGATACGCAGTATTTT.

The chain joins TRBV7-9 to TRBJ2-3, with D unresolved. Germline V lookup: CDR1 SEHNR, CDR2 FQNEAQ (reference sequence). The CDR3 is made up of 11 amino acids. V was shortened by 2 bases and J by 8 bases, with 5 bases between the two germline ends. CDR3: CASSLSLTQYF. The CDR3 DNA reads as TGTGCCAGCAGCTTATCCCTTACGCAGTATTTT.

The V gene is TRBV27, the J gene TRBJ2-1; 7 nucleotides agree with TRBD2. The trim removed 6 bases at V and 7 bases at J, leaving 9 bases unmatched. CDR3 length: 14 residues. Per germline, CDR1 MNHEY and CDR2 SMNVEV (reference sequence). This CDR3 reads CASSPGTTRNEQFF. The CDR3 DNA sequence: TGTGCCAGCAGCCCCGGGACTACCCGGAATGAGCAGTTCTTC.

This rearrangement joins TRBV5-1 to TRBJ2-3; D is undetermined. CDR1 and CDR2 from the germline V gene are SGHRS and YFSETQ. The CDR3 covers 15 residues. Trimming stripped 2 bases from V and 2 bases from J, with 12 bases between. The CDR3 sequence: CASSFDGSPTDTQYF. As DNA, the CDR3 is TGCGCCAGCAGCTTCGACGGGTCACCCACAGATACGCAGTATTTT.

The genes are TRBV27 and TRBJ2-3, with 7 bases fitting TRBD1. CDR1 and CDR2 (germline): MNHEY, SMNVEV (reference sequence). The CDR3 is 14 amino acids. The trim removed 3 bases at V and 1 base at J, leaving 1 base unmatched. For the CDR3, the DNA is TGTGCCAGCAGTTTCGGGACAGGCACAGATACGCAGTATTTT. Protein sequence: CASSFGTGTDTQYF.

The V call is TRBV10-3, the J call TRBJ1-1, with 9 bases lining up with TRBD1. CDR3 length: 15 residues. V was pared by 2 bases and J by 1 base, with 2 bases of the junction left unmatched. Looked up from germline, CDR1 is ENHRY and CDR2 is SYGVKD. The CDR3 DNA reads TGTGCCATCAGTGAGCGGGGACAGGGGAACACTGAAGCTTTCTTT. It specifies CAISERGQGNTEAFF.

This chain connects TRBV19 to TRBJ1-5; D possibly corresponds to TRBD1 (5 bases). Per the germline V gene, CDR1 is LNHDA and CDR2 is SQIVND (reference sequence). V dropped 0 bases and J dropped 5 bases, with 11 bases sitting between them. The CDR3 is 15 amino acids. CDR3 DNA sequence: TGTGCCAGTAGTATAGAGGGGCACCTCTATCAGCCCCAGCATTTT. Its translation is CASSIEGHLYQPQHF.

DNA for the CDR3: TGTGCCAGCCGGGGACAGGGGGGGAACACCGGGGAGCTGTTTTTT. It is translated as CASRGQGGNTGELFF. V gene TRBV2 combines with J gene TRBJ2-2; 11 bases are shared with TRBD1. This CDR3 has 15 amino acids. The V and J ends lost 8 bases and 1 base, in that order; junction bases with no gene match: 3. Germline loops: CDR1 SNHLY, CDR2 FYNNEI. The whole variable domain, remainder taken from reference TRBV2 and TRBJ2-2, is EPEVTQTPSHQVTQMGQEVILRCVPISNHLYFYWYRQILGQKVEFLVSFYNNEISEKSEIFDDQFSVERPDGSNFTLKIRSTKLEDSAMYFCASRGQGGNTGELFFGEGSRLTVL.

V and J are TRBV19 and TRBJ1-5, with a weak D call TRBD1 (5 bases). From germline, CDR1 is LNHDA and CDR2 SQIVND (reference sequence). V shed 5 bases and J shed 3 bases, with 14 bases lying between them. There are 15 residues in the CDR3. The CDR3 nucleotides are TGTGCCAGTAGTCAGGCTCAGGGATACAATCAGCCCCAGCATTTT. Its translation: CASSQAQGYNQPQHF.

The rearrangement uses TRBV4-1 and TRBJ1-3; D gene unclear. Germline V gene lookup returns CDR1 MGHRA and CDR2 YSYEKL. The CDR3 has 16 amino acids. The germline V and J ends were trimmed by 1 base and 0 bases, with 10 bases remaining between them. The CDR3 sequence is CASSQVVALSGNTIYF. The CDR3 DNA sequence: TGCGCCAGCAGCCAAGTGGTAGCTCTCTCTGGAAACACCATATATTTT.

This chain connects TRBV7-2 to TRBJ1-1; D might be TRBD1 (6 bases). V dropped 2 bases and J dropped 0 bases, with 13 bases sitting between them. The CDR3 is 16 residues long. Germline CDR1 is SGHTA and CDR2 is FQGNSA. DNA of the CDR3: TGTGCCAGCAGCTTATTTATTCGGACAGTGAACACTGAAGCTTTCTTT. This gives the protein CASSLFIRTVNTEAFF.

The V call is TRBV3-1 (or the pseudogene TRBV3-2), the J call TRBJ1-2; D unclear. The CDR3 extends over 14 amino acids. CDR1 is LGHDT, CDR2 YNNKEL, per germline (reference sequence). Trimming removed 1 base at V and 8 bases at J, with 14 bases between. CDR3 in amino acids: CASSQASGIGGYTF. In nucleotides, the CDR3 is TGTGCCAGCAGCCAAGCTAGCGGGATAGGGGGCTACACCTTC.

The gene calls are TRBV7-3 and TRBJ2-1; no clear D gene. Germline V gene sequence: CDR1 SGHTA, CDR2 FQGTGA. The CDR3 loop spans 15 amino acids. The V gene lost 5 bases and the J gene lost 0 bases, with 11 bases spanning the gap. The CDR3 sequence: CASSQLPSSYNEQFF. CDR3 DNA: TGTGCCAGCAGCCAACTACCGAGCTCCTACAATGAGCAGTTCTTC.

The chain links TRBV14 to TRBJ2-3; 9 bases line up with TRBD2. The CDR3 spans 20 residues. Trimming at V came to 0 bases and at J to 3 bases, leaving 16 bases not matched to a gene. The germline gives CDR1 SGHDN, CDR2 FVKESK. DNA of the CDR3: TGTGCCAGCAGCCAAGACTGGGTTCTATTTAGCGGGAGCTCGACAGATACGCAGTATTTT. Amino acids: CASSQDWVLFSGSSTDTQYF.

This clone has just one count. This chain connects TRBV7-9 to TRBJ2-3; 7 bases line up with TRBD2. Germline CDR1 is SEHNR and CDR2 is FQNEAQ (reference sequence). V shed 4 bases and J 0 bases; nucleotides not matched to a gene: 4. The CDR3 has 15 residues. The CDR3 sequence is CASSSSGPSTDTQYF. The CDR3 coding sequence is TGTGCCAGCAGCTCTAGCGGTCCTAGCACAGATACGCAGTATTTT.

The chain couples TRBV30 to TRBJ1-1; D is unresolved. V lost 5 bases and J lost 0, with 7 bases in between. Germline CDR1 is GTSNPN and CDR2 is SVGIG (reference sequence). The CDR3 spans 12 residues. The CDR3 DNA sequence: TGTGCCTGGGCAGGCATGAACACTGAAGCTTTCTTT. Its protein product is CAWAGMNTEAFF.